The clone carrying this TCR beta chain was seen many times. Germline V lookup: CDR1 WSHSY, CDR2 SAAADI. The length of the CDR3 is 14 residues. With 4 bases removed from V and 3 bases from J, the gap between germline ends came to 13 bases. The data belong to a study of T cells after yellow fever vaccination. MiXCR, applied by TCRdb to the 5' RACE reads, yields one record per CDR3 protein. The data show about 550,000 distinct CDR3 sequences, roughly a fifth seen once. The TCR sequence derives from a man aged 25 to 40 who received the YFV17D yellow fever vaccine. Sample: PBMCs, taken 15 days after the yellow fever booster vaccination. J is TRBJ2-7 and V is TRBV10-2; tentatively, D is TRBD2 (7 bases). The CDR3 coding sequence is TGCGCCAGCAGTGGCGGGGGCAGCTACTACGAGCAGTACTTC. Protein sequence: CASSGGGSYYEQYF.